This T cell receptor beta chain was recovered during a study of Graves' ophthalmopathy and Graves' hyperthyroidism. Study-wide points: The model flagged ophthalmopathy progression at roughly 71% sensitivity and around 72% specificity. Separation of ophthalmopathy from stable hyperthyroidism was achieved by a 13-signature model, at around 90% sensitivity and under 82% specificity.

Per the germline V gene, CDR1 is SGHTA and CDR2 is FQGTGA. The CDR3 contains 14 residues. RNA transcripts were the template, and TCR beta CDR3 regions were amplified from them. HTBI-primed RT-PCR formed the first round, and a multiplex PCR formed the second. TCRdb reanalysed the multiplex PCR reads using MiXCR and keeps one entry per CDR3 protein. The sample carries over a million distinct CDR3 sequences, about 38% recorded once. To note about this clonotype: Its antigen remains unknown. A much larger clone lies a single base off, so this may be a read error.

Sequences were obtained from peripheral blood or thyroid tissue (not recorded which). The origin of this receptor is an adult man with Graves' hyperthyroidism. This sequence joins TRBV7-3 and TRBJ2-5; 7 positions match TRBD2. The CDR3 protein is CASNLRGGSETQYF. The CDR3 coding sequence is TGTGCCAGCAACTTACGGGGAGGGTCGGAGACCCAGTACTTC.